This T cell receptor beta chain was retrieved from a study of identical twins. With no exceptions, donors were healthy Caucasians. This CDR3 spans 15 amino acids. Germline lookup yields CDR1 DFQATT and CDR2 SNEGSKA (reference sequence). Between the trimmed V and J ends, which lost 3 bases and 1 base, there was a span of 13 bases. MiXCR, applied by TCRdb to the 5' RACE reads, yields one record per CDR3 protein. The repertoire consists of some 460,000 distinct CDR3 sequences, with 14% occurring once and the leading ten covering about 0.52%. This clonotype was seen a handful of times. Its antigen is unidentified. Overall study findings and caveats: Those out-of-frame alpha sequences shared by twins showed an excess of low generation probability. Invariant populations such as MAIT and iNKT cells could partly muddle zero-insertion analyses.

The same sample was also used in a study of yellow fever vaccine responses in identical twins.

The chain links TRBV20-1 to TRBJ2-1; D unresolved. This clonotype was obtained from a woman aged 18-30 years in good health. The sample consisted of CD4+ T cells sorted from blood. In nucleotides, the CDR3 is TGCAGTGCTAGCGGCTCTAGTGAGTCCTACAATGAGCAGTTCTTC. Residues: CSASGSSESYNEQFF.